The 3 T cell receptor beta chains given below trace back to one sample, sequenced in a study of cytomegalovirus exposure and HLA in healthy donors. Primers for the PCR totalled 60 Vbeta and 13 Jbeta. Repertoires were generated with immunoSEQ multiplex PCR, while TCRdb's copy carries only in-frame clones and drops some. The sample lists under 200,000 clones; around 77% were seen once. Sequences were obtained from PBMCs. The receptor set was obtained from a man in his sixties in good health and CMV-seronegative.

This chain uses TRBV6-5 with TRBJ1-1; D gene uncertain. Germline-derived CDR1 and CDR2 are MNHEY and SVGAGI. The CDR3 has 14 residues. Trimming took 6 bases from V and 1 from J, leaving 12 bases between them. The CDR3 sequence is CASRGPVWNTEAFF. The CDR3 DNA follows: TGTGCCAGCAGGGGCCCAGTCTGGAACACTGAAGCTTTCTTT.

Turning to this clone: This same CDR3 is encoded by further DNA sequences in the sample. CDR3 nucleotides: TGTGCCAGCAAGACAGGGGGTCAGCCCCAGCATTTT. Residues: CASKTGGQPQHF. The V call is TRBV27, the J call TRBJ1-5; 9 bases agree with TRBD1. From germline, CDR1 is MNHEY and CDR2 SMNVEV (reference sequence). The V segment lost 7 bases and the J segment 6 bases; nucleotides outside the gene matches: 1. The CDR3 sequence is 12 residues long.

The chain combines TRBV7-8 with TRBJ1-4; 9 nucleotides line up with TRBD1. Germline V gene sequence: CDR1 SGHVS, CDR2 FQNEAQ. V shed 6 bases and J 7 bases; nucleotides not matched to a gene: 9. There are 15 residues in the CDR3. This CDR3 reads CASSEGTGTSEKLFF. CDR3 nucleotide sequence: TGTGCCAGCAGTGAGGGGACAGGGACTTCTGAAAAACTGTTTTTT.